These 31 T cell receptor beta chains were all obtained from the same sample, sequenced in a study of identifying expanded T cells in peripheral blood. Here immunoSEQ multiplex PCR was the method, and the copy in TCRdb shows in-frame clones only, minus some. The table records 65,000 to 95,000 clones, roughly 90% of them present only once. Sequencing was done on a sample of blood. These receptors were obtained from a person aged 18 to 69 in good health.

The chain carries TRBV7-8 and TRBJ1-6, with 7 bases aligning to TRBD1. Germline CDR1 is SGHVS and CDR2 is FQNEAQ. The CDR3 is 15 amino acids. J lost 13 bases, V lost 5 bases, and 14 bases had no gene match. CDR3 residues: CASSLRQGVSAPLHF. DNA of the CDR3: TGTGCCAGCAGCCTTCGTCAGGGGGTGTCGGCTCCCCTCCACTTT.

The chain employs TRBV5-1 and TRBJ1-2; D remains ambiguous. Germline V gene sequence: CDR1 SGHRS, CDR2 YFSETQ. This CDR3 is built from 12 residues. Trimming cost V 0 bases and J 7 bases, with 7 bases left between them. CDR3 nucleotides: TGCGCCAGCAGCTTGGGTGGCAGTGGCTACACCTTC. The encoded protein is CASSLGGSGYTF.

J is TRBJ1-1 and V is TRBV2, with D uncertain. Germline-derived CDR1 and CDR2 are SNHLY and FYNNEI. Deletions cut 4 bases from V and 2 bases from J, with 8 bases between. The CDR3 has 13 residues. The CDR3 spells CASSVDTNTEAFF. Written as DNA, the CDR3 is TGTGCCAGCAGTGTAGACACTAACACTGAAGCTTTCTTT.

The rearrangement uses TRBV9 and TRBJ2-6; D is possibly TRBD1 (6 bases). Per the germline V gene, CDR1 is SGDLS and CDR2 is YYNGEE. CDR3 length: 15 amino acids. Deletions cut 3 bases from V and 2 bases from J, with 9 bases between. This chain's CDR3 is CASSETGAGANVLTF. The CDR3 coding sequence is TGTGCCAGCAGCGAGACAGGCGCTGGGGCCAACGTCCTGACTTTC.

V is TRBV6-1 and J is TRBJ2-7; 9 bases align to TRBD1. With 4 bases clipped from V and 6 bases from J, the junction kept 7 bases outside the gene matches. CDR1 and CDR2 (germline): MNHNS, SASEGT. This CDR3 is built from 14 residues. The CDR3 DNA sequence: TGTGCCAGCAGTGTAGCCGGGACAGGGTCCGAGCAGTACTTC. Translated, it gives CASSVAGTGSEQYF.

The chain has TRBV2 and TRBJ1-3; D not certain. The CDR3 runs 14 residues. Germline V gene lookup returns CDR1 SNHLY and CDR2 FYNNEI. The V end lost 4 bases, the J end lost 0 bases, and 7 bases lay between the germline ends. The CDR3 here is CASSVPASGNTIYF. As DNA, the CDR3 is TGTGCCAGCAGTGTTCCAGCCTCTGGAAACACCATATATTTT. The entire variable domain, with the rest obtained from reference TRBV2 and TRBJ1-3, is as follows: EPEVTQTPSHQVTQMGQEVILRCVPISNHLYFYWYRQILGQKVEFLVSFYNNEISEKSEIFDDQFSVERPDGSNFTLKIRSTKLEDSAMYFCASSVPASGNTIYFGEGSWLTVV.

The genes are TRBV10-3 and TRBJ1-2; 7 bases are shared with TRBD1. Germline CDR1 and CDR2: ENHRY and SYGVKD. CDR3 length: 14 amino acids. V shed 10 bases and J 2 bases; nucleotides not matched to a gene: 10. CDR3 nucleotide sequence: TGTGCCACCACGACAGGGAATGACAACTATGGCTACACCTTC. Protein: CATTTGNDNYGYTF.

V usage is TRBV19 and J usage is TRBJ1-2; 10 nucleotides agree with TRBD1. The junction had 1 base not matched to a gene; V was cut back by 3 bases and J by 3 bases. Germline V CDR1 and CDR2: LNHDA, SQIVND (reference sequence). The CDR3 runs to 14 residues. CDR3 loop: CASSIGQGDYGYTF. The CDR3 DNA sequence: TGTGCCAGTAGTATTGGACAGGGGGACTATGGCTACACCTTC.

This clone was seen a few times. This chain links TRBV5-6 with TRBJ1-2, with 7 bases matching TRBD1. The CDR3 length is 14 residues. Germline V CDR1 and CDR2: SGHDT, YYEEEE. V lost 4 bases to trimming and J lost 4 bases; unmatched junction nucleotides: 7. The CDR3 here is CASSTRTGAYGYTF. The CDR3 DNA reads TGTGCCAGCAGCACACGGACAGGTGCCTATGGCTACACCTTC.

The genes are TRBV25-1 and TRBJ2-2; no clear D gene. CDR1 is MGHDK, CDR2 SYGVNS, per germline. Trimming took off 6 bases at V and 0 bases at J, with 14 bases between the two ends. CDR3 length: 16 residues. CDR3 loop: CASRKPGSPNTGELFF. Written as DNA, the CDR3 is TGTGCCAGCAGGAAACCGGGCAGTCCGAACACCGGGGAGCTGTTTTTT.

CDR3 amino acids: CASSYSHPGVQPQHF. CDR3 coding DNA: TGTGCCAGCAGTTACTCTCACCCGGGGGTTCAGCCCCAGCATTTT. This rearrangement joins TRBV6-6 to TRBJ1-5; weak D call: TRBD1 (5 bases). V was pared by 0 bases and J by 6 bases, with 12 bases between. Germline V lookup: CDR1 MNHNY, CDR2 SVGAGI (reference sequence). There are 15 residues in the CDR3.

V usage is TRBV6-6 and J usage is TRBJ1-1; D gene uncertain. The V end lost 8 bases, the J end lost 1 base, and 11 bases lay between the germline ends. Germline CDR1 reads MNHNY; CDR2 reads SVGAGI (reference sequence). The CDR3 has 13 residues. The CDR3 DNA is TGTGCCAGCCATGAAGGCAGGAACACTGAAGCTTTCTTT. This codes for CASHEGRNTEAFF.

CDR3 loop: CASSFGSIPETQYF. The CDR3 DNA reads as TGTGCCAGCAGCTTTGGTTCAATTCCGGAGACCCAGTACTTC. V usage is TRBV5-4 and J usage is TRBJ2-5; D is uncertain. V lost 2 bases to trimming and J lost 5 bases, with 13 bases between them. The CDR3 loop spans 14 amino acids. From germline, CDR1 is SGHNT and CDR2 YYREEE (reference sequence).

The chain combines TRBV5-4 with TRBJ2-2, with D hard to call. Germline lookup yields CDR1 SGHNT and CDR2 YYREEE (reference sequence). The CDR3 is 15 residues long. V lost 4 bases and J lost 2, with 12 bases in between. The CDR3 reads CASSHSRANTGELFF. The CDR3 coding sequence is TGTGCCAGCAGCCATTCACGGGCCAACACCGGGGAGCTGTTTTTT.

This clone was found once. The chain employs TRBV4-3 and TRBJ1-1, with 10 bases aligning to TRBD1. The CDR3 has 18 residues. The V gene's germline CDR1 is LGHNA and CDR2 YSLEER. The V and J ends lost 1 base and 2 bases, in that order; junction bases with no gene match: 10. As DNA, the CDR3 is TGCGCCAGCAGCCAAGCCTTTCGGGGACAGGGGTTTAACACTGAAGCTTTCTTT. Protein product: CASSQAFRGQGFNTEAFF.

The rearrangement links TRBV30 to TRBJ1-6; 9 positions agree with TRBD1. From germline, CDR1 is GTSNPN and CDR2 SVGIG (reference sequence). This CDR3 region has 15 residues. Trimming removed 2 bases from V and 12 bases from J; junction bases left unmatched: 11. The CDR3 bases are TGTGCCTGGAGTCCGCAGACAGGGGGAAACCTACCCCTCCACTTT. Translated: CAWSPQTGGNLPLHF.

The gene calls are TRBV6-5 and TRBJ2-7; D gene unclear. The V gene lost 6 bases and the J gene lost 0 bases, with 12 bases spanning the gap. There are 14 residues in the CDR3. In germline, CDR1 is MNHEY, CDR2 SVGAGI. The CDR3 sequence: CASRDSAPSYEQYF. The CDR3, as DNA: TGTGCCAGCAGGGATTCGGCTCCCTCCTACGAGCAGTACTTC.

The J gene is TRBJ1-4, the V gene TRBV30; D call uncertain. The CDR3 sequence is 14 residues long. The V end lost 0 bases, the J end lost 4 bases, and 9 bases lay between the germline ends. Germline CDR1 and CDR2: GTSNPN and SVGIG (reference sequence). CDR3: CAWSVHVDNEKLFF. CDR3 DNA: TGTGCCTGGAGTGTACACGTTGATAATGAAAAACTGTTTTTT.

This clone has only one observation. The DNA of the CDR3 is TGTGCCAGCAGTGAAGGTCCGAATTACGAGCAGTACTTC. The encoded protein is CASSEGPNYEQYF. The chain joins TRBV2 to TRBJ2-7; D is undetermined. Trimming took off 1 base at V and 4 bases at J, with 8 bases between the two ends. Per germline, CDR1 SNHLY and CDR2 FYNNEI. CDR3 length equals 13 residues. The variable domain in full, with the rest retrieved from reference TRBV2 and TRBJ2-7, is EPEVTQTPSHQVTQMGQEVILRCVPISNHLYFYWYRQILGQKVEFLVSFYNNEISEKSEIFDDQFSVERPDGSNFTLKIRSTKLEDSAMYFCASSEGPNYEQYFGPGTRLTVT.

The chain links TRBV18 to TRBJ2-7; 9 bases match TRBD1. Looked up from germline, CDR1 is KGHSH and CDR2 is LQKENI. CDR3 length equals 13 residues. With V trimmed by 1 base and J by 5 bases, 0 bases remained unmatched. The CDR3 nucleotides are TGTGCCAGCTCACCACGGACAGGGGACGAGCAGTACTTC. This sequence encodes CASSPRTGDEQYF.

The V call is TRBV18, the J call TRBJ1-3, with D perhaps matching TRBD1 (6 bases). CDR1 is KGHSH and CDR2 is LQKENI in the germline V gene. The CDR3 runs to 15 residues. Deletions cut 3 bases from V and 0 bases from J, with 9 bases between. The CDR3 bases are TGTGCCAGCTCACCGACAGGAGCCTCTGGAAACACCATATATTTT. Protein sequence: CASSPTGASGNTIYF.

Points on this clone: The identical CDR3 is also encoded by other nucleotide sequences in the sample. J is TRBJ2-3 and V is TRBV9; D remains unclear. This CDR3 spans 13 amino acids. CDR1 SGDLS and CDR2 YYNGEE come from the germline V gene. The V end was cut by 0 bases, the J end by 0 bases, with 2 bases between. The CDR3 DNA is TGTGCCAGCAGCGTAGTCAGCACAGATACGCAGTATTTT. Its translation: CASSVVSTDTQYF. Using reference TRBV9 and TRBJ2-3 for the parts outside the CDR3, the full variable domain is DSGVTQTPKHLITATGQRVTLRCSPRSGDLSVYWYQQSLDQGLQFLIQYYNGEERAKGNILERFSAQQFPDLHSELNLSSLELGDSALYFCASSVVSTDTQYFGPGTRLTVL.

The DNA of the CDR3 is TGCAGCGTTATAGTCTCCCGGAACACTGAAGCTTTCTTT. Amino acids: CSVIVSRNTEAFF. V is TRBV29-1 and J is TRBJ1-1; D gene ambiguous. V was shortened by 5 bases and J by 1 base, with 11 bases between the two germline ends. In germline, CDR1 is SQVTM, CDR2 ANQGSEA. This CDR3 contains 13 residues.

This sequence joins TRBV7-8 and TRBJ2-3; TRBD2 matches 11 bases. This CDR3 spans 16 amino acids. With V trimmed by 1 base and J by 6 bases, 6 bases remained unmatched. Looked up from germline, CDR1 is SGHVS and CDR2 is FQNEAQ. The CDR3 DNA reads TGTGCCAGCAGCTTAGTTCCTAGCGGGGGGCGGGATACGCAGTATTTT. Amino acid sequence: CASSLVPSGGRDTQYF. The full variable domain, rest sourced from reference TRBV7-8 and TRBJ2-3, is GAGVSQSPRYKVAKRGQDVALRCDPISGHVSLFWYQQALGQGPEFLTYFQNEAQLDKSGLPSDRFFAERPEGSVSTLKIQRTQQEDSAVYLCASSLVPSGGRDTQYFGPGTRLTVL.

This chain uses TRBV12-5 with TRBJ2-1; 7 bases match TRBD1. Germline V gene lookup returns CDR1 LGHNT and CDR2 FRNRAP. There are 14 residues in the CDR3. The J segment lost 10 bases and the V segment lost 6 bases, leaving 12 bases of the junction unmatched. DNA for the CDR3: TGTGCTAGTGGGGGGACAGAAAATTTACCCGAGCAGTTCTTC. This gives the protein CASGGTENLPEQFF.

V is TRBV5-4 and J is TRBJ2-6; D perhaps matches TRBD2 (7 bases). Trimming removed 3 bases at V and 1 base at J, with 20 bases between. CDR1 and CDR2 from the germline V gene are SGHNT and YYREEE (reference sequence). There are 19 residues in the CDR3. CDR3: CASSSAGASPSSGANVLTF. CDR3 coding DNA: TGTGCCAGCAGCTCGGCGGGGGCGTCCCCTAGTTCTGGGGCCAACGTCCTGACTTTC. Full variable domain (rest looked up from reference TRBV5-4 and TRBJ2-6): ETGVTQSPTHLIKTRGQQVTLRCSSQSGHNTVSWYQQALGQGPQFIFQYYREEENGRGNFPPRFSGLQFPNYSSELNVNALELDDSALYLCASSSAGASPSSGANVLTFGAGSRLTVL.

The J gene is TRBJ1-4, the V gene TRBV4-2; tentative D call: TRBD1 (5 bases). From germline, CDR1 is LGHNA and CDR2 YNFKEQ. The germline V and J ends were trimmed by 4 bases and 4 bases, with 13 bases remaining between them. The CDR3 totals 15 residues. CDR3 nucleotide sequence: TGTGCCAGCAGCCTCCAGGGTGCGGGTAATGAAAAACTGTTTTTT. Translated, it gives CASSLQGAGNEKLFF.

The chain joins TRBV5-1 to TRBJ2-2; D is possibly TRBD1 (5 bases). The CDR3 runs 15 residues. V was pared by 2 bases and J by 6 bases, with 14 bases between. Per the germline V gene, CDR1 is SGHRS and CDR2 is YFSETQ. CDR3 DNA sequence: TGCGCCAGCAGCTTCCGCCAGGGTAGGGCCGGGGAGCTGTTTTTT. It is translated as CASSFRQGRAGELFF. Variable domain in full (rest from reference TRBV5-1 and TRBJ2-2): KAGVTQTPRYLIKTRGQQVTLSCSPISGHRSVSWYQQTPGQGLQFLFEYFSETQRNKGNFPGRFSGRQFSNSRSEMNVSTLELGDSALYLCASSFRQGRAGELFFGEGSRLTVL.

The chain carries TRBV19 and TRBJ1-4, with 8 bases aligning to TRBD1. The trim removed 6 bases at V and 2 bases at J, leaving 2 bases unmatched. Per the germline V gene, CDR1 is LNHDA and CDR2 is SQIVND (reference sequence). The CDR3 totals 14 residues. CDR3: CASSPGGTNEKLFF. CDR3 in DNA: TGTGCCAGTAGCCCAGGGGGCACTAATGAAAAACTGTTTTTT.

The chain has TRBV5-1 and TRBJ1-4; D perhaps matches TRBD1 (5 bases). Germline V gene lookup returns CDR1 SGHRS and CDR2 YFSETQ. V was trimmed by 4 bases and J by 8 bases, leaving 12 bases between them. The CDR3 loop spans 13 amino acids. As DNA, the CDR3 is TGCGCCAGCAGCCTACCCGGGGGAGAAAAACTGTTTTTT. The encoded protein is CASSLPGGEKLFF.

The CDR3 sequence: CASSLAFGSTEAFF. The CDR3 bases are TGTGCCAGCAGCTTGGCGTTCGGGAGCACTGAAGCTTTCTTT. This chain connects TRBV5-4 to TRBJ1-1; D is uncertain. This CDR3 is built from 14 residues. Trimming took 0 bases from V and 4 from J, leaving 10 bases between them. The germline V gene encodes CDR1 SGHNT and CDR2 YYREEE (reference sequence).